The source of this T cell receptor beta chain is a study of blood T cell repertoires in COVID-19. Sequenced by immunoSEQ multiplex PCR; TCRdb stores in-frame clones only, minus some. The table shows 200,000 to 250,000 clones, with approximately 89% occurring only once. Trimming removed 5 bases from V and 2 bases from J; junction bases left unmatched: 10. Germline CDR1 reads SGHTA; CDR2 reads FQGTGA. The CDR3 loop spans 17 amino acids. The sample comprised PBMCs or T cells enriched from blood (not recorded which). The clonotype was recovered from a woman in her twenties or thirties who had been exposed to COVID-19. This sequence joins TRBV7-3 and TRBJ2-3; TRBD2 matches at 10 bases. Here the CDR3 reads CASSQTRTSGYTDTQYF. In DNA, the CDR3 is TGTGCCAGCAGCCAGACTAGGACTAGCGGTTACACAGATACGCAGTATTTT.